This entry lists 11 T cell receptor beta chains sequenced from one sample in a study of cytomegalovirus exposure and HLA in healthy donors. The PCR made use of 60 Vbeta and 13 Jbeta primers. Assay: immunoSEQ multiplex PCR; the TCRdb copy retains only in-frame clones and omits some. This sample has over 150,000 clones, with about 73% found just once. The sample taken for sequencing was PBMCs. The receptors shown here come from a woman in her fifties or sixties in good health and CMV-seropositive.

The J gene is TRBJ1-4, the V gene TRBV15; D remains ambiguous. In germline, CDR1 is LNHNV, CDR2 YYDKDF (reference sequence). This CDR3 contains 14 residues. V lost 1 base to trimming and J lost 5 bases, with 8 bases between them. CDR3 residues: CATSRGRRNEKLFF. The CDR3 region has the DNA TGTGCCACCAGCAGAGGCAGGCGAAATGAAAAACTGTTTTTT.

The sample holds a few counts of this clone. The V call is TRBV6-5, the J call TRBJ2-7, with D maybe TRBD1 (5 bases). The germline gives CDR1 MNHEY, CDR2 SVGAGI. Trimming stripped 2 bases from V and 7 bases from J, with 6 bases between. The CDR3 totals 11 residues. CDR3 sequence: CASSYGAEQYF. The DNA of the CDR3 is TGTGCCAGCAGTTACGGGGCTGAGCAGTACTTC.

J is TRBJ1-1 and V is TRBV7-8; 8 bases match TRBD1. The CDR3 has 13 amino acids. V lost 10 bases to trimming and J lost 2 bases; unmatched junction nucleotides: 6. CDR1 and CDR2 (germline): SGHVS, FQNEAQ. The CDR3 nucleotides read TGTGCCACAGGGGGACAGGCAAACACTGAAGCTTTCTTT. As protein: CATGGQANTEAFF.

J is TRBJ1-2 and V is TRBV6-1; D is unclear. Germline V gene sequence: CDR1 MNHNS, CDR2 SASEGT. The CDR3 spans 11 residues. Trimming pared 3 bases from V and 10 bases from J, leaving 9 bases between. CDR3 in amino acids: CASSDRVDYTF. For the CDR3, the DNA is TGTGCCAGCAGTGATCGGGTTGACTACACCTTC.

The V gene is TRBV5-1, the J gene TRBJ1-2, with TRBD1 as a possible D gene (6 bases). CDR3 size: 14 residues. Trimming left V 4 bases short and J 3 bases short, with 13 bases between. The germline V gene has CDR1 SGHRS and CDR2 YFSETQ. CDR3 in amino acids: CASSIQGSDYGYTF. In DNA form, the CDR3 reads TGCGCCAGCAGCATCCAGGGGTCGGACTATGGCTACACCTTC.

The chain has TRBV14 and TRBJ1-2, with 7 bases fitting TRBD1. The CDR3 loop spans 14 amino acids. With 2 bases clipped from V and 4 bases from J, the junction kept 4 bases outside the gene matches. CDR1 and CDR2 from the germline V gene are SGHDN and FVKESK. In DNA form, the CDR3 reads TGTGCCAGCAGCCAAACTGGACAGGCCTATGGCTACACCTTC. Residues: CASSQTGQAYGYTF.

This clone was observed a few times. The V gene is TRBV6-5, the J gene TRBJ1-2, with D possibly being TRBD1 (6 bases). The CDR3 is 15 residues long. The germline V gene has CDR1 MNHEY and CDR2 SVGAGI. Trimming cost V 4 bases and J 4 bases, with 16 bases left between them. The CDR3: CASSFSKTGPYGYTF. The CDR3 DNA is TGTGCCAGCAGTTTCTCTAAGACAGGTCCCTATGGCTACACCTTC.

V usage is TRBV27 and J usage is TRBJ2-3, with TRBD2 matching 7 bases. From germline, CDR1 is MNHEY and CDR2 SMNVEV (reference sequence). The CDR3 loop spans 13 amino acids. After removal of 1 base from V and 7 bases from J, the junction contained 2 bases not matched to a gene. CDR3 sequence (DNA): TGTGCCAGCAGTTTATTTGGGACTAATACGCAGTATTTT. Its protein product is CASSLFGTNTQYF.

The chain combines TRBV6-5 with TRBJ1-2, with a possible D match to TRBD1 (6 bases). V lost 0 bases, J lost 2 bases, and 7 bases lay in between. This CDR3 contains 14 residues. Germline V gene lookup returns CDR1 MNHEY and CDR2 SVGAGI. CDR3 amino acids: CASSYSTGNYGYTF. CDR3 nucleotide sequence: TGTGCCAGCAGTTACTCGACAGGAAACTATGGCTACACCTTC.

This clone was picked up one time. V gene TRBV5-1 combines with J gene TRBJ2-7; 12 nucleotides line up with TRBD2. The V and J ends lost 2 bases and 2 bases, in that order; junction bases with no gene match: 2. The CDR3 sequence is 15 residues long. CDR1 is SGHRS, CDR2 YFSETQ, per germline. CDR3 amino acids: CASSLGLAGTYEQYF. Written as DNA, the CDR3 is TGCGCCAGCAGCTTAGGACTAGCGGGAACCTACGAGCAGTACTTC. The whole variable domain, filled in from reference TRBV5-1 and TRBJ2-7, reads KAGVTQTPRYLIKTRGQQVTLSCSPISGHRSVSWYQQTPGQGLQFLFEYFSETQRNKGNFPGRFSGRQFSNSRSEMNVSTLELGDSALYLCASSLGLAGTYEQYFGPGTRLTVT.

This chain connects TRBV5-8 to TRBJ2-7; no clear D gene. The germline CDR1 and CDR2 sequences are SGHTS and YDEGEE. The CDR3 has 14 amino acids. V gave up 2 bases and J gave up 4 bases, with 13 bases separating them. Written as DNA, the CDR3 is TGTGCCAGCAGCTTCAATCTTGGGCGATACGAGCAGTACTTC. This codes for CASSFNLGRYEQYF.